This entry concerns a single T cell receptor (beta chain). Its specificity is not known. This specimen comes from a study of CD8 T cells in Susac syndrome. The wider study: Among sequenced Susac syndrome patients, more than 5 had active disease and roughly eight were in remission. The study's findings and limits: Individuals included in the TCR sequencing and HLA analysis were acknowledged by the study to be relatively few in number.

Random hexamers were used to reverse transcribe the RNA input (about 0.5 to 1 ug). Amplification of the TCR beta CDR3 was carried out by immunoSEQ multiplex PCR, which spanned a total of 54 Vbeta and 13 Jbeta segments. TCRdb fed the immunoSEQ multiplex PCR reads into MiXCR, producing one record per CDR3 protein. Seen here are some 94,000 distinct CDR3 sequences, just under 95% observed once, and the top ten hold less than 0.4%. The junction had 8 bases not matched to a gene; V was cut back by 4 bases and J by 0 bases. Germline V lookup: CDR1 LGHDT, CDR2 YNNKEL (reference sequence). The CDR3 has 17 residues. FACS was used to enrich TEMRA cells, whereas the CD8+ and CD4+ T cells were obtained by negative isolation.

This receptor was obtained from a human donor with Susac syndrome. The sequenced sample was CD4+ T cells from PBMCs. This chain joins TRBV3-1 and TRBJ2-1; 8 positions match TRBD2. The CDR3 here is CASSRRAGVLSYNEQFF. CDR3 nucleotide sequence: TGTGCCAGCAGCCGACGAGCGGGGGTGCTCTCCTACAATGAGCAGTTCTTC.